This T cell receptor beta chain was captured in a study of regulatory T cells in long-lasting Graves disease. Study-wide context: By definition, persistent Graves' disease involved antithyroid drugs for over 5 years alongside positive TSH receptor antibodies.

With 1 base removed from V and 1 base from J, the gap between germline ends came to 15 bases. The CDR3 consists of 17 residues. Germline CDR1 SGHNT, CDR2 YENEEA. As to time point: persistent/refractory GD, antithyroid drugs over 5 years with positive TRAb. RNA from PBMCs was the source of the TCR library. To make TCR beta libraries, researchers used iRepertoire HTBI primers and Arm-PCR of CDR3 regions. Authors' methods: Sample data revealed fewer than 70 TRBV and 14 TRBJ segments. MiXCR, applied by TCRdb to the multiplex PCR reads, yields one record per CDR3 protein. In this record, the V and J calls reflect TCRdb's handling and not the investigators' own analysis. Of hundreds of thousands of distinct CDR3 sequences listed, 20% to 25% are singletons.

The J gene is TRBJ2-3, the V gene TRBV11-3; tentatively, D is TRBD2 (5 bases). The sample in question was peripheral blood mononuclear cells (PBMCs), obtained when the disease was refractory, from a patient treated with antithyroid drugs. This sequence originates from a female donor with Graves disease. As DNA, the CDR3 is TGTGCCAGCAGCTTAGGTGTCAGCGGACTCCGCACAGATACGCAGTATTTT. It encodes CASSLGVSGLRTDTQYF. Full variable domain (rest looked up from reference TRBV11-3 and TRBJ2-3): EAGVVQSPRYKIIEKKQPVAFWCNPISGHNTLYWYLQNLGQGPELLIRYENEEAVDDSQLPKDRFSAERLKGVDSTLKIQPAELGDSAVYLCASSLGVSGLRTDTQYFGPGTRLTVL.